This TCR beta chain was found in a study of Ad26.COV2.S vaccination and SARS-CoV-2 variants. The study, taken as a whole, reports: Estimates derived from TCR breadth and depth analyses may have underestimated total T cell responses.

Germline V gives CDR1 SGHTS, CDR2 YDEGEE. The CDR3 totals 15 residues. Trimming removed 4 bases at V and 3 bases at J, with 16 bases between. Noted treatment: about 20 received Ad26.COV2.S at low or high dose, single or two shots; about 5 received placebo; per-sample allocation not given. Sampling was done on day 63 after the first vaccine or placebo injection. Regarding this clone: Antigen specificity is unknown.

The repertoire was sequenced with immunoSEQ multiplex PCR; TCRdb's copy has only in-frame clones and lacks some. The sample has roughly 500,000 clones, 87% seen once. This receptor was obtained from a person between 18 and 59 years old who received the Ad26.COV2.S COVID-19 vaccine or a placebo. The V call is TRBV5-8, the J call TRBJ1-1, with a possible D match to TRBD1 (6 bases). This material consisted of peripheral blood, taken in a trial of Ad26.COV2.S vaccine versus placebo. The CDR3 is CASSTTRPGDTEAFF. The CDR3 nucleotides read TGTGCCAGCAGCACCACCCGTCCAGGGGACACTGAAGCTTTCTTT.